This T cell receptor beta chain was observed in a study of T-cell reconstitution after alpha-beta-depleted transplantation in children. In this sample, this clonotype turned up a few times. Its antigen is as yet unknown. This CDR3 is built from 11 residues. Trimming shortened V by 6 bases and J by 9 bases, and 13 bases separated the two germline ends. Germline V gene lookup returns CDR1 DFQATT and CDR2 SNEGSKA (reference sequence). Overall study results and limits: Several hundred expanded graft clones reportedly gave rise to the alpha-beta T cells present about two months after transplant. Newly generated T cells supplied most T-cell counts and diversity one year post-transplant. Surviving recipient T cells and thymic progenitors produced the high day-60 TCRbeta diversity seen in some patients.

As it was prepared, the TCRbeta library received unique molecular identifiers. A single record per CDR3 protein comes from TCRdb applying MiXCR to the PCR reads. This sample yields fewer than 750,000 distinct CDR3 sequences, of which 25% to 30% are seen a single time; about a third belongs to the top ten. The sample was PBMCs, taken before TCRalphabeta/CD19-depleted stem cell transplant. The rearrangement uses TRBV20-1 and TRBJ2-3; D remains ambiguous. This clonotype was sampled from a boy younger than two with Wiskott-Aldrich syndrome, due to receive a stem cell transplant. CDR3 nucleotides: TGCAGTGCGAGCCCAAGTGAAACGCAGTATTTT. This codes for CSASPSETQYF.